The 21 T cell receptor beta chains below come from one sample, sequenced in a study of blood T cell repertoires in COVID-19. The data were produced by immunoSEQ multiplex PCR, yet TCRdb's version contains in-frame clones alone and is incomplete. The repertoire includes 95,000 to 150,000 clones, 65% to 90% of them detected once, and roughly a tenth sits in the top ten. Source material: peripheral blood. The receptors here all came from a man older than 75 with acute or convalescent COVID-19.

The J gene is TRBJ1-6, the V gene TRBV5-1; no definite D call. The CDR3 is made up of 17 amino acids. Between the trimmed V and J ends, which lost 0 bases and 10 bases, there was a span of 20 bases. Germline CDR1 and CDR2: SGHRS and YFSETQ. This CDR3 reads CASSLVEGSGLLSPLHF. CDR3 DNA sequence: TGCGCCAGCAGCTTGGTCGAAGGCTCAGGCCTTCTATCACCCCTCCACTTT.

The J gene is TRBJ2-1, the V gene TRBV3-1 (or the pseudogene TRBV3-2), with 10 bases matching TRBD1. CDR3 length: 16 amino acids. Germline-derived CDR1 and CDR2 are LGHDT and YNNKEL (reference sequence). After removal of 6 bases from V and 2 bases from J, the junction contained 7 bases not matched to a gene. In DNA, the CDR3 is TGTGCCAGCAGTCAGGTGGGACAGGGGACCTACAATGAGCAGTTCTTC. This encodes CASSQVGQGTYNEQFF.

The chain combines TRBV10-3 with TRBJ1-5; weak D call: TRBD1 (5 bases). CDR1 ENHRY and CDR2 SYGVKD come from the germline V gene. The CDR3 is 14 residues long. V lost 4 bases and J lost 2, with 9 bases in between. The CDR3 DNA follows: TGTGCCATCAGTGGCTGGGGGGGCAATCAGCCCCAGCATTTT. As protein: CAISGWGGNQPQHF.

This chain links TRBV5-5 with TRBJ2-2; TRBD1 aligns across 7 bases. Germline V gene data show CDR1 as SGHKS and CDR2 as YYEKEE (reference sequence). V gave up 1 base and J gave up 3 bases; unmatched junction bases: 0. This CDR3 has 14 residues. CDR3 loop: CASSLTGDTGELFF. In nucleotides, the CDR3 is TGTGCCAGCAGCTTGACAGGGGACACCGGGGAGCTGTTTTTT.

The genes are TRBV25-1 and TRBJ2-5; D possibly corresponds to TRBD1 (7 bases). Trimming cost V 6 bases and J 5 bases, with 13 bases left between them. In germline, CDR1 is MGHDK, CDR2 SYGVNS. The CDR3 is 13 amino acids. CDR3 bases: TGTGCCAGCAGGGAGGGGGCAAGGGAGACCCAGTACTTC. Its protein product is CASREGARETQYF.

The chain employs TRBV5-1 and TRBJ2-3; TRBD2 might be the D (7 bases). Trimming left V 4 bases short and J 0 bases short, with 21 bases between. The CDR3 runs to 18 residues. Germline lookup yields CDR1 SGHRS and CDR2 YFSETQ. The CDR3 protein is CASSLRPGGLPSTDTQYF. DNA of the CDR3: TGCGCCAGCAGCCTCAGACCCGGGGGGCTCCCTAGCACAGATACGCAGTATTTT.

The chain links TRBV6-1 to TRBJ2-2, with unresolved D. Germline loops: CDR1 MNHNS, CDR2 SASEGT. Trimming shortened V by 4 bases and J by 5 bases, and 17 bases separated the two germline ends. The CDR3 totals 16 residues. The CDR3 loop reads CASSGVAAVGTGELFF. In DNA, the CDR3 is TGTGCCAGCAGTGGGGTTGCCGCTGTCGGGACCGGGGAGCTGTTTTTT.

Notes on this clone: Other DNA sequences in the sample encode the same CDR3. V usage is TRBV24-1 and J usage is TRBJ1-2; tentative D call: TRBD1 (5 bases). CDR3 length equals 13 residues. Germline CDR1 reads KGHDR; CDR2 reads SFDVKD. With 1 base removed from V and 8 bases from J, the gap between germline ends came to 10 bases. CDR3 sequence (DNA): TGTGCCACCAGTGATTTTAGGGGTAGCGGCTACACCTTC. It is translated as CATSDFRGSGYTF.

This clone was observed a single time. This chain links TRBV7-6 with TRBJ2-1, with TRBD2 matching 14 bases. CDR3 length: 16 amino acids. CDR1 and CDR2 (germline): SGHVS, FNYEAQ. The ends lost 5 bases at V and 6 bases at J; junction bases unmatched: 6. The CDR3 sequence is CASSRTGTSGSNEQFF. The CDR3 DNA follows: TGTGCCAGCAGCCGAACCGGGACTAGCGGGAGCAATGAGCAGTTCTTC.

This clone was observed a handful of times. The chain links TRBV5-1 to TRBJ2-7, with D possibly TRBD2 on 5 matching bases. Germline CDR1 and CDR2: SGHRS and YFSETQ. V was cut by 4 bases and J by 7 bases, with 15 bases left in between. The CDR3 runs 13 residues. In DNA, the CDR3 is TGCGCCAGCAGCCCTACCGGGGTGGGGGAGCAGTACTTC. It specifies CASSPTGVGEQYF.

The chain couples TRBV5-1 to TRBJ2-7, with 9 nucleotides matching TRBD1. The germline gives CDR1 SGHRS, CDR2 YFSETQ. This CDR3 is built from 14 residues. V shed 4 bases and J 7 bases; nucleotides not matched to a gene: 9. The CDR3 DNA is TGCGCCAGCAGCCAAAGGGACAGGGCCCTGGAGCAGTACTTC. The encoded protein is CASSQRDRALEQYF.

This clone was counted once. This rearrangement joins TRBV19 to TRBJ2-7; possible D gene TRBD1, 6 bases. The CDR3 loop spans 13 amino acids. Germline CDR1 LNHDA, CDR2 SQIVND (reference sequence). The V and J ends lost 5 bases and 2 bases respectively, with 10 bases between them. Here the CDR3 reads CASSPGQTYEQYF. CDR3 DNA sequence: TGTGCCAGTAGTCCCGGACAGACCTACGAGCAGTACTTC.

The rearrangement uses TRBV6-5 and TRBJ1-2; D may be TRBD1 (5 bases). V was trimmed by 2 bases and J by 5 bases, leaving 18 bases between them. Germline values: CDR1 MNHEY, CDR2 SVGAGI. The CDR3 totals 16 residues. The DNA for the CDR3 is TGTGCCAGCAGTTACCGGTTGGCAGGGCCCGATTATGGCTACACCTTC. Translated, it gives CASSYRLAGPDYGYTF.

V is TRBV5-4 and J is TRBJ2-7; 12 nucleotides match TRBD2. J was trimmed by 2 bases and V by 4 bases; bases with no gene match: 7. The CDR3 extends over 16 amino acids. Germline CDR1 SGHNT, CDR2 YYREEE (reference sequence). DNA of the CDR3: TGTGCCAGCAGCGGGGGACTAGCGGGCCTGACCTACGAGCAGTACTTC. It yields the protein CASSGGLAGLTYEQYF.

This clone was detected only a few times. The same CDR3 is also encoded by other DNA sequences in this sample. The rearrangement joins TRBV6-5 to TRBJ1-5; D not resolved. CDR1 and CDR2 (germline): MNHEY, SVGAGI. The CDR3 is made up of 15 amino acids. Trimming stripped 2 bases from V and 2 bases from J, with 10 bases between. CDR3 region: CASSYGGLGNQPQHF. CDR3 coding DNA: TGTGCCAGCAGTTACGGAGGGTTGGGCAATCAGCCCCAGCATTTT.

About this clone: Distinct nucleotide sequences in the sample also encode this CDR3. The CDR3 bases are TGTGCCAGCTCACCCCGGGACAGTGGAAACACCATATATTTT. It yields the protein CASSPRDSGNTIYF. V gene TRBV18 combines with J gene TRBJ1-3; 7 positions agree with TRBD1. Per the germline V gene, CDR1 is KGHSH and CDR2 is LQKENI. The ends lost 3 bases at V and 3 bases at J; junction bases unmatched: 2. The CDR3 length is 14 residues. Combining the CDR3 with reference TRBV18 and TRBJ1-3 gives the whole variable domain NAGVMQNPRHLVRRRGQEARLRCSPMKGHSHVYWYRQLPEEGLKFMVYLQKENIIDESGMPKERFSAEFPKEGPSILRIQQVVRGDSAAYFCASSPRDSGNTIYFGEGSWLTVV.

The chain employs TRBV10-1 and TRBJ2-1; the match to TRBD1 covers 7 bases. V was pared by 5 bases and J by 6 bases, with 4 bases of the junction left unmatched. The CDR3 spans 13 residues. In germline, CDR1 is WNHNN, CDR2 SYGVQD (reference sequence). The CDR3 nucleotides are TGCGCCAGCAGTCGACAGGGTTTCAATGAGCAGTTCTTC. It specifies CASSRQGFNEQFF.

This chain links TRBV4-2 with TRBJ1-3, with a possible D match to TRBD1 (5 bases). V dropped 1 base and J dropped 7 bases, with 14 bases sitting between them. This CDR3 is 15 amino acids long. The V gene's germline CDR1 is LGHNA and CDR2 YNFKEQ. The CDR3 sequence: CASSQGGTEINTIYF. The CDR3 nucleotides read TGTGCCAGCAGCCAAGGCGGGACTGAGATTAACACCATATATTTT.

The chain's CDR3 is CATSENRGLSYEQYF. In DNA form, the CDR3 reads TGTGCCACCAGTGAGAACAGGGGACTCTCCTACGAGCAGTACTTC. V gene TRBV24-1 combines with J gene TRBJ2-7; TRBD1 might be the D (7 bases). V was cut by 4 bases and J by 0 bases, with 12 bases left in between. CDR1 is KGHDR and CDR2 is SFDVKD in the germline V gene. There are 15 residues in the CDR3.

This clone was counted a few times. The chain is built from TRBV7-6 and TRBJ2-2; 7 nucleotides line up with TRBD2. Germline V gene sequence: CDR1 SGHVS, CDR2 FNYEAQ. The CDR3 is 15 residues long. V gave up 6 bases and J gave up 4 bases; unmatched junction bases: 8. CDR3 loop: CASSPQSGATGELFF. Here the CDR3 DNA reads TGTGCCAGCAGTCCGCAGAGCGGGGCCACCGGGGAGCTGTTTTTT.

The J gene is TRBJ1-5, the V gene TRBV28; 7 bases match TRBD1. This CDR3 region has 14 residues. CDR1 and CDR2 from the germline V gene are MDHEN and SYDVKM. V trimming: 5 bases; J trimming: 6 bases; junction bases outside the gene matches: 7. CDR3 DNA sequence: TGTGCCAGCAGTAGCGACAGGGAAGCTCAGCCCCAGCATTTT. It yields the protein CASSSDREAQPQHF.